This T cell receptor (beta chain) originates from a study of T cell responses to AZD1222 COVID-19 vaccine (dated by TCRdb to the early 2020s). Turning to the overall study: A total of 230 to 250 trial participants underwent TCR sequencing, of whom 200 to 220 had received two doses of AZD1222 and 26 had received two doses of the MenACWY control vaccine. Trial participants were enrolled by age into 18-55, 56-69 and 70-plus year subgroups, with roughly 150, 30 and 60 TCR-sequenced participants respectively.

Interpreted using the paper, the time point label stands for: about 28 days (+/-7) after the second vaccine dose. AZD1222 recipients given second doses at about 4 weeks or at about 12 weeks were pooled, since spike-specific TCR depth and breadth were not found to differ between the two schedules. Vaccinee samples came from UK trials COV001 and COV002, including a single-blind randomized controlled phase 2/3 trial of AZD1222 (ChAdOx1 nCoV-19) in healthy adults. For TCRbeta chain sequencing, PBMC samples were collected from trial participants at day 0 and at day 28 after the second dose. The CDR3 regions of human TCRbeta chains were analyzed by immunosequencing. The authors' analysis ran thus. Repertoire TCRs were checked for matches against a reference library of SARS-CoV-2-specific TCRs that had been generated using the MIRA antigen-specificity platform. Breadth was defined as the fraction of unique TCRs that were SARS-CoV-2-associated, and depth was defined as the fraction of total T cells that were SARS-CoV-2-associated. Each spike-specific TCR was assigned to its reactive spike region and to a CD4 or CD8 class using the MIRA data. Log10-transformed breadth and depth values were compared by one-way ANOVA with Sidak's multiple comparisons tests. TCRdb's version of the immuneACCESS table is confined to in-frame rearrangements and falls short of the full clone set. An unresolved V gene accounts for under half of the shortfall where checked; the remainder is of unknown origin. The D gene and trimming were derived from the DNA, and the V and J assignments and clone size from that table. For this sample there are over 130,000 clones; about 94% appear just once. In total, the top ten clones hold 4% of the sample.

Paper-wide results and their limitations: Conclusions about previously exposed vaccinees are limited because only a handful of AZD1222 recipients were SARS-CoV-2 seropositive at baseline. Epitopes outside the regions mutated in the B.1.351 and B.1.1.7 variants were reportedly recognized by nearly half of the unique spike-specific TCRs. In the small 56-69-year group, the increase in depth fell short of significance, most likely because of low power. CD4 TCRs associated with the vaccine covered the entire spike protein, and the dominant responses were in regions 160-218 and 743-854. Because no day 14 peak-response samples were available, the repertoires could be characterized only after the peak T cell response. Most participants were white British and females outnumbered males, and the authors suggested that clonal diversity may have been underestimated. After two AZD1222 doses, both the breadth and the depth of spike-specific TCRs were significantly higher than at day 0 and than in MenACWY recipients.

About this clone: Its specific antigen is unknown. No clone much larger than this one lies a single base away; base qualities are absent.

CDR1 and CDR2, looked up from the germline V gene (reference sequence), are SGHKS and YYEKEE. The V end loses 1 base and the J end loses 9 bases, and a stretch of 11 bases separates them. Its CDR3 holds 14 amino acids, cysteine through phenylalanine. The sequence is cut down to CDR3 DNA, 42 bases in frame from base 1. The source material was peripheral blood, sampled 28 days after the second AZD1222 dose. The sequence was collected from an adult who received the AZD1222 COVID-19 vaccine. In this chain, TRBV5-5 is recombined with TRBJ1-6; too little of a D gene remains to name it. CDR3 loop: CASSLTERGSPLHF. The sequenced DNA: TGTGCCAGCAGCTTGACAGAAAGAGGTTCACCCCTCCACTTT.